Following are 31 T cell receptor beta chains from one sample sequenced in a study of CD8+ T cells in alopecia areata. Sequencing used cDNA as its template, made by extracting RNA and reverse transcribing it. Generated by immunoSEQ multiplex PCR, the TCRdb table keeps only in-frame clones and is missing some. The sample contains 110,000 to 150,000 clones, about half of which appear only once. Sequenced material: CD4+ T cells sorted from blood, taken at week 0. The receptors were gathered from a human donor with alopecia areata.

The gene calls are TRBV7-3 and TRBJ1-5; D gene ambiguous. Trimming pared 4 bases from V and 6 bases from J, leaving 10 bases between. Germline CDR1 SGHTA, CDR2 FQGTGA. The CDR3 spans 13 residues. The CDR3 DNA follows: TGTGCCAGCAGCTCCATGGAGGGTCAGCCCCAGCATTTT. This gives the protein CASSSMEGQPQHF.

The V call is TRBV5-4, the J call TRBJ2-7, with D unclear. Between the trimmed V and J ends, which lost 4 bases and 4 bases, there was a span of 18 bases. The CDR3 length is 15 residues. CDR1 is SGHNT, CDR2 YYREEE, per germline (reference sequence). The CDR3 here is CASSLPDTPAYEQYF. DNA of the CDR3: TGTGCCAGCAGCCTCCCCGACACCCCGGCGTACGAGCAGTACTTC. The full variable domain, completed using reference TRBV5-4 and TRBJ2-7, is ETGVTQSPTHLIKTRGQQVTLRCSSQSGHNTVSWYQQALGQGPQFIFQYYREEENGRGNFPPRFSGLQFPNYSSELNVNALELDDSALYLCASSLPDTPAYEQYFGPGTRLTVT.

The chain employs TRBV29-1 and TRBJ2-4; D possibly corresponds to TRBD2 (5 bases). CDR1 SQVTM and CDR2 ANQGSEA come from the germline V gene. V was pared by 7 bases and J by 8 bases, with 12 bases between. CDR3 length: 11 amino acids. CDR3 sequence: CSGQGRDIQYF. The CDR3 DNA sequence: TGCAGCGGTCAAGGGCGGGACATTCAGTACTTC.

This chain joins TRBV5-6 and TRBJ1-5; no clear D. CDR3 length: 13 amino acids. V was clipped by 1 base and J by 2 bases, with 4 bases between them. In germline, CDR1 is SGHDT, CDR2 YYEEEE. Here the CDR3 reads CASSLFRNQPQHF. The CDR3 region has the DNA TGTGCCAGCAGCTTGTTCCGCAATCAGCCCCAGCATTTT.

This clone was counted only a few times. This chain connects TRBV14 to TRBJ2-5; tentatively, D is TRBD1 (6 bases). Trimming stripped 0 bases from V and 3 bases from J, with 11 bases between. The germline gives CDR1 SGHDN, CDR2 FVKESK. This CDR3 is built from 15 residues. Here the CDR3 reads CASSQDLRTEETQYF. The DNA of the CDR3 is TGTGCCAGCAGCCAAGATCTCCGGACAGAAGAGACCCAGTACTTC.

There are a few counts of this clone. The chain carries TRBV25-1 and TRBJ2-5; 10 positions match TRBD2. Looked up from germline, CDR1 is MGHDK and CDR2 is SYGVNS. After removal of 5 bases from V and 2 bases from J, the junction contained 5 bases not matched to a gene. The CDR3 length is 15 residues. CDR3 in DNA: TGTGCCAGCAGTACACCGACTAGCGGGCAAGAGACCCAGTACTTC. Its translation: CASSTPTSGQETQYF.

V is TRBV5-4 and J is TRBJ2-3; 10 nucleotides line up with TRBD2. This CDR3 region has 15 residues. Germline CDR1 and CDR2: SGHNT and YYREEE (reference sequence). The ends lost 2 bases at V and 1 base at J; junction bases unmatched: 1. The CDR3 DNA reads as TGTGCCAGCAGCTTTACTAGCGGGGGCACAGATACGCAGTATTTT. This sequence encodes CASSFTSGGTDTQYF. Complete variable domain (other parts from reference TRBV5-4 and TRBJ2-3): ETGVTQSPTHLIKTRGQQVTLRCSSQSGHNTVSWYQQALGQGPQFIFQYYREEENGRGNFPPRFSGLQFPNYSSELNVNALELDDSALYLCASSFTSGGTDTQYFGPGTRLTVL.

This clone was counted a few times. The chain combines TRBV27 with TRBJ1-2; no definite D call. The CDR3 is 12 amino acids. The germline V gene encodes CDR1 MNHEY and CDR2 SMNVEV (reference sequence). Trimming took 5 bases from V and 8 from J, leaving 12 bases between them. In DNA, the CDR3 is TGTGCCAGCAGTGAGACCCCCGGAGGCTACACCTTC. Its protein is CASSETPGGYTF.

The rearrangement joins TRBV30 to TRBJ1-2, with D possibly TRBD1 on 6 matching bases. There are 16 residues in the CDR3. V was shortened by 6 bases and J by 4 bases, with 24 bases between the two germline ends. Germline lookup yields CDR1 GTSNPN and CDR2 SVGIG (reference sequence). The CDR3 sequence: CACGTAGGAKPYGYTF. CDR3 bases: TGTGCCTGCGGTACCGCCGGGGGCGCGAAACCCTATGGCTACACCTTC.

V gene TRBV5-1 combines with J gene TRBJ1-1, with TRBD1 identical over 9 bases. The CDR3 sequence is 16 residues long. CDR1 SGHRS and CDR2 YFSETQ come from the germline V gene. The V and J ends lost 3 bases and 1 base, in that order; junction bases with no gene match: 7. In DNA form, the CDR3 reads TGCGCCAGCAGCTCGGTGACAGGGGGTAAGAACACTGAAGCTTTCTTT. This encodes CASSSVTGGKNTEAFF.

The V call is TRBV4-2, the J call TRBJ2-1, with TRBD2 matching 10 bases. The germline V gene has CDR1 LGHNA and CDR2 YNFKEQ. With 6 bases clipped from V and 8 bases from J, the junction kept 7 bases outside the gene matches. This CDR3 has 14 amino acids. CDR3 nucleotide sequence: TGTGCCAGCAGAGGGAGCGGGGGGGTACATGAGCAGTTCTTC. It encodes CASRGSGGVHEQFF.

The sample holds a few counts of this clone. J is TRBJ2-7 and V is TRBV29-1, with D perhaps being TRBD1 or TRBD2 (5 bases each). Germline V CDR1 and CDR2: SQVTM, ANQGSEA. The CDR3 is made up of 12 amino acids. V was pared by 5 bases and J by 6 bases, with 14 bases between. In nucleotides, the CDR3 is TGCAGCGTTACCGGGACCCCGACCGAGCAGTACTTC. Amino acid sequence: CSVTGTPTEQYF.

Only a few counts were recorded for this clone. One junction end disagrees with the germline gene, perhaps due to a read error. The rearrangement joins TRBV29-1 to TRBJ1-2, with no clear D. The CDR3 loop spans 13 amino acids. The germline V gene encodes CDR1 SQVTM and CDR2 ANQGSEA. The CDR3 is CSVQDGIGTGYTF. CDR3 coding DNA: TGCAGCGTTCAAGACGGGATAGGAACAGGCTACACCTTC. Full variable domain (rest looked up from reference TRBV29-1 and TRBJ1-2): SAVISQKPSRDICQRGTSLTIQCQVDSQVTMMFWYRQQPGQSLTLIATANQGSEATYESGFVIDKFPISRPNLTFSTLTVSNMSPEDSSIYLCSVQDGIGTGYTFGSGTRLTVV.

Here the CDR3 reads CASRIQVETYNEQFF. Here the CDR3 DNA reads TGTGCCAGCAGGATACAGGTTGAGACCTACAATGAGCAGTTCTTC. This chain uses TRBV27 with TRBJ2-1; D is possibly TRBD1 (5 bases). This CDR3 region has 15 residues. Germline loops: CDR1 MNHEY, CDR2 SMNVEV (reference sequence). Trimming removed 6 bases at V and 2 bases at J, with 14 bases between.

This clone has just one count. This chain joins TRBV28 and TRBJ2-7; TRBD2 agrees at 11 bases. This CDR3 is 14 amino acids long. Germline lookup yields CDR1 MDHEN and CDR2 SYDVKM. Germline trimming cut 7 bases from V and 5 bases from J; bases unmatched to any gene: 7. The CDR3 DNA reads as TGTGCCAGCATCACTAGCGGGAGTCGGAACGAGCAGTACTTC. It specifies CASITSGSRNEQYF.

The chain is built from TRBV18 and TRBJ1-5; D gene ambiguous. The CDR3 length is 13 residues. V was clipped by 3 bases and J by 5 bases, with 8 bases between them. CDR1 and CDR2 from the germline V gene are KGHSH and LQKENI. The CDR3 coding sequence is TGTGCCAGCTCACCTGGGAGGGATCAGCCCCAGCATTTT. It translates to CASSPGRDQPQHF.

The gene calls are TRBV29-1 and TRBJ2-2; 9 bases match TRBD1. This CDR3 spans 15 amino acids. CDR1 is SQVTM, CDR2 ANQGSEA, per germline. Trimming cost V 4 bases and J 0 bases; bases outside gene matches: 3. The CDR3 reads CSVVTGGSNTGELFF. Written as DNA, the CDR3 is TGCAGCGTTGTCACAGGGGGCTCGAACACCGGGGAGCTGTTTTTT.

This clone was counted a few times. This CDR3 is CAWSDTMPGQGNQPQHF. For the CDR3, the DNA is TGTGCCTGGAGTGACACAATGCCGGGACAGGGCAATCAGCCCCAGCATTTT. The chain joins TRBV30 to TRBJ1-5; 8 positions match TRBD1. In germline, CDR1 is GTSNPN, CDR2 SVGIG (reference sequence). The ends lost 1 base at V and 2 bases at J; junction bases unmatched: 10. This CDR3 is 17 amino acids long. Drawing the rest from reference TRBV30 and TRBJ1-5, the complete variable domain is SQTIHQWPATLVQPVGSPLSLECTVEGTSNPNLYWYRQAAGRGLQLLFYSVGIGQISSEVPQNLSASRPQDRQFILSSKKLLLSDSGFYLCAWSDTMPGQGNQPQHFGDGTRLSIL.

The V call is TRBV5-4, the J call TRBJ2-5; D uncertain. The CDR3 is 13 residues long. V lost 0 bases to trimming and J lost 7 bases, with 10 bases between them. Germline V CDR1 and CDR2: SGHNT, YYREEE (reference sequence). CDR3 loop: CASSLGGVGTQYF. In DNA, the CDR3 is TGTGCCAGCAGCTTGGGCGGCGTCGGGACCCAGTACTTC.

The rearrangement uses TRBV9 and TRBJ2-5; no firm D call. V shed 3 bases and J shed 3 bases, with 9 bases lying between them. Germline assignment: CDR1 SGDLS and CDR2 YYNGEE. The CDR3 covers 13 residues. CDR3 bases: TGTGCCAGCAGCGGTTCTAGAAAAGAGACCCAGTACTTC. As protein: CASSGSRKETQYF.

The chain recombines TRBV29-1 with TRBJ2-2, with 8 bases that match TRBD1. V lost 7 bases, J lost 4 bases, and 5 bases stayed unmatched. Per the germline V gene, CDR1 is SQVTM and CDR2 is ANQGSEA. The CDR3 sequence is 13 residues long. In DNA form, the CDR3 reads TGCAGCGGGGGGCAGGGGGCCACCGGGGAGCTGTTTTTT. This sequence encodes CSGGQGATGELFF.

This chain links TRBV27 with TRBJ2-7, with 9 bases aligning to TRBD2. The CDR3 sequence is 17 residues long. J was trimmed by 4 bases and V by 0 bases; bases with no gene match: 10. Germline-derived CDR1 and CDR2 are MNHEY and SMNVEV (reference sequence). In nucleotides, the CDR3 is TGTGCCAGCAGTTTATCTGGCGGGAGGGCCAATGCTTACGAGCAGTACTTC. Translation: CASSLSGGRANAYEQYF.

This clone was recorded a few times. The V call is TRBV4-3, the J call TRBJ1-3; D remains unclear. Trimming stripped 2 bases from V and 7 bases from J, with 9 bases between. Germline CDR1 and CDR2: LGHNA and YSLEER. The CDR3 is made up of 13 amino acids. DNA of the CDR3: TGCGCCAGCAGCCAACGAGCGGGGAACACCATATATTTT. Amino acid sequence: CASSQRAGNTIYF.

This clone was seen more than once but under ten times. V gene TRBV30 combines with J gene TRBJ1-4; weak D call: TRBD1 (5 bases). CDR3 length: 13 amino acids. Per germline, CDR1 GTSNPN and CDR2 SVGIG (reference sequence). The ends were cut back, 2 bases at V and 8 bases at J, with 12 bases in the middle. The CDR3 region is CAWSLQVQEKLFF. The DNA for the CDR3 is TGTGCCTGGAGTTTACAGGTTCAGGAAAAACTGTTTTTT.

The rearrangement links TRBV6-1 to TRBJ1-2, with a tentative D call TRBD1 (5 bases). V dropped 6 bases and J dropped 4 bases, with 12 bases sitting between them. Germline assignment: CDR1 MNHNS and CDR2 SASEGT. The length of the CDR3 is 13 residues. CDR3 sequence: CASRGGDSYGYTF. For the CDR3, the DNA is TGTGCCAGCAGGGGAGGGGACTCCTATGGCTACACCTTC.

This chain links TRBV30 with TRBJ2-4, with D perhaps being TRBD1 or TRBD2 (6 bases each). Germline V gene lookup returns CDR1 GTSNPN and CDR2 SVGIG (reference sequence). This CDR3 spans 16 amino acids. V lost 2 bases to trimming and J lost 7 bases, with 21 bases between them. DNA of the CDR3: TGTGCCTGGAGTAACCTGGGCGGGACATCGGGGAACATTCAGTACTTC. Residues: CAWSNLGGTSGNIQYF.

This clone was seen a few times. J is TRBJ1-1 and V is TRBV7-9; D is possibly TRBD1 (6 bases). Per germline, CDR1 SEHNR and CDR2 FQNEAQ (reference sequence). The CDR3 is 17 residues long. The V gene lost 3 bases and the J gene lost 4 bases, with 21 bases spanning the gap. The CDR3 DNA sequence: TGTGCCAGCAGCTTTAATTCCGGGGGACACCGTCGCACTGAAGCTTTCTTT. Translating it yields CASSFNSGGHRRTEAFF.

The gene calls are TRBV7-2 and TRBJ2-1; TRBD2 agrees at 12 bases. Germline CDR1 reads SGHTA; CDR2 reads FQGNSA. J lost 3 bases, V lost 5 bases, and 5 bases had no gene match. The CDR3 length is 16 residues. CDR3 sequence reads: CASSPSSGRVYNEQFF. CDR3 in DNA: TGTGCCAGCAGCCCATCTAGCGGGAGGGTCTACAATGAGCAGTTCTTC.

The chain links TRBV5-1 to TRBJ2-5; TRBD2 matches at 11 bases. The CDR3 sequence is 16 residues long. The germline V gene encodes CDR1 SGHRS and CDR2 YFSETQ. The V segment lost 7 bases and the J segment 1 base; nucleotides outside the gene matches: 9. The DNA of the CDR3 is TGCGCCAGCCACCCGACTAGCGGGATGCCCCAAGAGACCCAGTACTTC. Protein: CASHPTSGMPQETQYF. The variable domain in full, with the rest retrieved from reference TRBV5-1 and TRBJ2-5, is KAGVTQTPRYLIKTRGQQVTLSCSPISGHRSVSWYQQTPGQGLQFLFEYFSETQRNKGNFPGRFSGRQFSNSRSEMNVSTLELGDSALYLCASHPTSGMPQETQYFGPGTRLLVL.

The chain has TRBV29-1 and TRBJ2-6; TRBD1 matches at 7 bases. The CDR3 runs to 14 residues. Germline CDR1 is SQVTM and CDR2 is ANQGSEA. The V gene end was trimmed by 6 bases and the J gene end by 5 bases; junction bases not matched to a gene: 7. The CDR3 loop reads CSVGDSVRANVLTF. The CDR3 DNA reads TGCAGCGTAGGGGACAGTGTAAGGGCCAACGTCCTGACTTTC.

The chain couples TRBV23-1 to TRBJ2-7; 8 nucleotides align to TRBD1. TRBV23-1 is an ORF, and what it does is uncertain. V lost 2 bases to trimming and J lost 1 base; unmatched junction nucleotides: 4. This CDR3 region has 15 residues. The CDR3 DNA sequence: TGCGCCAGCAGTCAACTGGACAGGGCGTCCTACGAGCAGTACTTC. Translation: CASSQLDRASYEQYF.